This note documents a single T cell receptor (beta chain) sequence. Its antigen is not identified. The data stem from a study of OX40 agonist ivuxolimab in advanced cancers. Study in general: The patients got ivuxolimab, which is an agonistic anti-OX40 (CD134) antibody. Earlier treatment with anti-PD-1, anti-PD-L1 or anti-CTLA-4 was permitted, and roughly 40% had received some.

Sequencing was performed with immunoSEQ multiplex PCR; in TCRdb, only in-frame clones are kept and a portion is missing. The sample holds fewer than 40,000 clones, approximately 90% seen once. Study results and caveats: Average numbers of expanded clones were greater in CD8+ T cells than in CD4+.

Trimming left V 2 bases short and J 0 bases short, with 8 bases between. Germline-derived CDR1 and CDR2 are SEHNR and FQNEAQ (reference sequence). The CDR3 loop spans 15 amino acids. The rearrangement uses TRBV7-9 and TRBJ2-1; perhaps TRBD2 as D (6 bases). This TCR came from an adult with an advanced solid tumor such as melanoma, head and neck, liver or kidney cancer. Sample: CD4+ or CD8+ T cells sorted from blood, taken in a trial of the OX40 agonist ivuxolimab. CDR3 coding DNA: TGTGCCAGCAGCTTAAGCGGGCCCTCCTACAATGAGCAGTTCTTC. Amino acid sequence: CASSLSGPSYNEQFF.